This T cell receptor (beta chain) was recorded in a study of shared clonotypes between healthy human individuals. Whole-study results and caveats: It was anticipated that sequencing depth would influence how many clonotypes donors shared.

CDR3 length equals 15 residues. Germline-derived CDR1 and CDR2 are MNHEY and SMNVEV (reference sequence). Trimming shortened V by 0 bases and J by 2 bases, and 8 bases separated the two germline ends. Each cell subset's genomic DNA was divided evenly among several immunoSEQ plates. Source study methods: For the immunoSEQ data, sequences were junction-only without quality scores, so filtering differed. The protocol was immunoSEQ multiplex PCR, while the TCRdb copy is restricted to in-frame clones and leaves out a portion. V, J and clone size were drawn from that table, and D and trimming were deduced from the DNA. The top ten clones hold approximately 0.45% of a sample with about 1.5 million clones, 95% to 99% of them seen once. In regard to this clone: Its antigen is unknown.

The chain is built from TRBV27 and TRBJ1-3; no reliable D call. This clonotype was sampled from a young man in good health. Specimen: naive CD4+ T cells sorted from blood. Subset of the sample: CD45RA+ positively selected. CDR3 sequence (DNA): TGTGCCAGCAGTTTATCGGGAGGACCTGGAAACACCATATATTTT. It specifies CASSLSGGPGNTIYF.